This T cell receptor (beta chain) was identified during a study of T cell responses to AZD1222 COVID-19 vaccine. Findings and caveats of the study: Spike as a whole was targeted by vaccine-associated CD4 TCRs, dominant at 160-218 and 743-854.

Per germline, CDR1 KGHSH and CDR2 LQKENI. This CDR3 comprises 13 residues. The V end was cut by 8 bases, the J end by 0 bases, with 8 bases between. Method: immunoSEQ multiplex PCR; TCRdb's copy keeps in-frame clones and lacks some. The table lists 73,000 or so clones, around 81% of them singletons. With respect to this clone: Its antigen is unknown.

The chain recombines TRBV18 with TRBJ1-5; D is ambiguous. Source: peripheral blood, taken 28 days after the second AZD1222 dose. This sequence was found in an adult who received the AZD1222 COVID-19 vaccine. The CDR3 sequence is CASGERSNQPQHF. CDR3 DNA sequence: TGTGCCAGCGGGGAGCGTAGCAATCAGCCCCAGCATTTT.